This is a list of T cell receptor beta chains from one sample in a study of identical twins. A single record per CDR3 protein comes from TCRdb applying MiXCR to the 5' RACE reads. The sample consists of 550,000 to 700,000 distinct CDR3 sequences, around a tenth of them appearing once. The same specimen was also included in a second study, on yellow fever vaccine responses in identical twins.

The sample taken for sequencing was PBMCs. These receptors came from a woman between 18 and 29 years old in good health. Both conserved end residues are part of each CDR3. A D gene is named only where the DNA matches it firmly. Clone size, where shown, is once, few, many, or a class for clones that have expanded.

CDR3aa: CASSPFGTGGQKLFF
CDR3nt: TGTGCCAGCTCACCATTCGGGACAGGGGGCCAAAAACTGTTTTTT
abundance: few
len: 15
j_gene: TRBJ1-4
d_gene: TRBD1
v_gene: TRBV18

CDR3aa: CASRLNTEAFF
CDR3nt: TGTGCCAGCAGACTGAACACTGAAGCTTTCTTT
abundance: many
len: 11
j_gene: TRBJ1-1
d_gene: -
v_gene: TRBV2

CDR3aa: CASARPASGRTPGTQYF
CDR3nt: TGTGCCAGCGCTCGTCCCGCTAGCGGGAGAACTCCGGGGACCCAGTACTTC
abundance: -
len: 17
j_gene: TRBJ2-5
d_gene: TRBD2
v_gene: TRBV27

CDR3aa: CASSLGGGGYSYNEQFF
CDR3nt: TGTGCCAGCAGCTTAGGTGGTGGCGGGTACTCCTACAATGAGCAGTTCTTC
abundance: many
len: 17
j_gene: TRBJ2-1
d_gene: -
v_gene: TRBV7-2

CDR3aa: CATSDLPRAGDTQYF
CDR3nt: TGTGCCACCAGTGATTTGCCCAGGGCAGGAGATACGCAGTATTTT
abundance: many
len: 15
j_gene: TRBJ2-3
d_gene: -
v_gene: TRBV24-1

CDR3aa: CASRRTGTENQPQHF
CDR3nt: TGTGCCAGCAGAAGAACCGGGACAGAGAATCAGCCCCAGCATTTT
abundance: -
len: 15
j_gene: TRBJ1-5
d_gene: TRBD1
v_gene: TRBV12-3/TRBV12-4

CDR3aa: CASKIKRGGAGTGELFF
CDR3nt: TGTGCCAGCAAGATTAAGCGCGGGGGGGCTGGCACCGGGGAGCTGTTTTTT
abundance: many
len: 17
j_gene: TRBJ2-2
d_gene: TRBD2
v_gene: TRBV28

CDR3aa: CSVLGDSGGRYNEQFF
CDR3nt: TGCAGCGTTTTGGGCGACTCAGGGGGCAGGTACAATGAGCAGTTCTTC
abundance: many
len: 16
j_gene: TRBJ2-1
d_gene: TRBD1
v_gene: TRBV29-1

CDR3aa: CASSFGTSNTEAFF
CDR3nt: TGTGCCAGCAGCTTCGGGACATCGAACACTGAAGCTTTCTTT
abundance: few
len: 14
j_gene: TRBJ1-1
d_gene: -
v_gene: TRBV7-3

CDR3aa: CASSLGRHGSVSDTQYF
CDR3nt: TGTGCCAGCAGCTTAGGTCGTCACGGGAGTGTCTCAGATACGCAGTATTTT
abundance: many
len: 17
j_gene: TRBJ2-3
d_gene: -
v_gene: TRBV7-2

CDR3aa: CSARDASASDTQYF
CDR3nt: TGCAGTGCTAGAGATGCCAGCGCGTCAGATACGCAGTATTTT
abundance: few
len: 14
j_gene: TRBJ2-3
d_gene: -
v_gene: TRBV20-1

CDR3aa: CASSPVPPSSGSYNEQFF
CDR3nt: TGCGCCAGCAGCCCCGTACCCCCCTCTAGCGGATCCTACAATGAGCAGTTCTTC
abundance: many
len: 18
j_gene: TRBJ2-1
d_gene: TRBD2
v_gene: TRBV5-1

CDR3aa: CASSYSGEMNTEAFF
CDR3nt: TGTGCCAGCAGTTACTCGGGGGAAATGAACACTGAAGCTTTCTTT
abundance: many
len: 15
j_gene: TRBJ1-1
d_gene: -
v_gene: TRBV6-5

CDR3aa: CSAVAGTAKNIQYF
CDR3nt: TGCAGCGCTGTTGCAGGGACCGCCAAAAACATTCAGTACTTC
abundance: many
len: 14
j_gene: TRBJ2-4
d_gene: -
v_gene: TRBV29-1

CDR3aa: CASSPPGAHYDEQYF
CDR3nt: TGTGCCAGCAGTCCTCCGGGGGCCCATTACGACGAGCAGTACTTC
abundance: many
len: 15
j_gene: TRBJ2-7
d_gene: -
v_gene: TRBV28

CDR3aa: CAISEAGTGQETQYF
CDR3nt: TGTGCCATCAGTGAGGCCGGGACGGGGCAAGAGACCCAGTACTTC
abundance: many
len: 15
j_gene: TRBJ2-5
d_gene: -
v_gene: TRBV10-3

CDR3aa: CATSRVNDRDEQYF
CDR3nt: TGTGCCACCAGCAGAGTTAATGACAGGGACGAGCAGTACTTC
abundance: many
len: 14
j_gene: TRBJ2-7
d_gene: TRBD1
v_gene: TRBV15

CDR3aa: CASSVAAGAYYEQYF
CDR3nt: TGTGCCAGCAGCGTAGCTGCGGGGGCGTACTACGAGCAGTACTTC
abundance: -
len: 15
j_gene: TRBJ2-7
d_gene: -
v_gene: TRBV9

CDR3aa: CASSYSGTSGHNEQFF
CDR3nt: TGTGCCAGCAGTTATTCGGGGACTAGCGGACACAATGAGCAGTTCTTC
abundance: few
len: 16
j_gene: TRBJ2-1
d_gene: TRBD2
v_gene: TRBV6-5

CDR3aa: CSAPPVQGRNEQFF
CDR3nt: TGCAGTGCTCCCCCGGTGCAGGGACGCAATGAGCAGTTCTTC
abundance: -
len: 14
j_gene: TRBJ2-1
d_gene: -
v_gene: TRBV20-1

CDR3aa: CASTPLGLAGPDTQYF
CDR3nt: TGTGCCAGCACCCCCCTGGGGCTAGCGGGCCCAGATACGCAGTATTTT
abundance: -
len: 16
j_gene: TRBJ2-3
d_gene: TRBD2
v_gene: TRBV12-3/TRBV12-4

CDR3aa: CASHEAGTRDTQYF
CDR3nt: TGTGCCAGCCACGAAGCGGGGACCCGAGATACGCAGTATTTT
abundance: -
len: 14
j_gene: TRBJ2-3
d_gene: TRBD2
v_gene: TRBV6-2/TRBV6-3

CDR3aa: CSARDSRGATEAFF
CDR3nt: TGCAGTGCTAGAGACTCCCGGGGGGCCACTGAAGCTTTCTTT
abundance: -
len: 14
j_gene: TRBJ1-1
d_gene: -
v_gene: TRBV20-1

CDR3aa: CASSLRAGQGHTGELFF
CDR3nt: TGTGCCAGCAGCTTAAGGGCGGGACAGGGGCACACCGGGGAGCTGTTTTTT
abundance: -
len: 17
j_gene: TRBJ2-2
d_gene: TRBD1
v_gene: TRBV7-3

CDR3aa: CASSSTGSRAAYEQYF
CDR3nt: TGCGCCAGCAGCTCTACAGGGTCTAGGGCTGCCTACGAGCAGTACTTC
abundance: many
len: 16
j_gene: TRBJ2-7
d_gene: -
v_gene: TRBV5-1

CDR3aa: CAWSVGGAQETQYF
CDR3nt: TGTGCCTGGAGTGTTGGGGGGGCCCAAGAGACCCAGTACTTC
abundance: few
len: 14
j_gene: TRBJ2-5
d_gene: -
v_gene: TRBV30

CDR3aa: CASSLGFLDREYNEQFF
CDR3nt: TGTGCCAGCAGTTTAGGGTTTCTGGACAGGGAATACAATGAGCAGTTCTTC
abundance: -
len: 17
j_gene: TRBJ2-1
d_gene: TRBD1
v_gene: TRBV27

CDR3aa: CSARDPDRGQPQHF
CDR3nt: TGCAGTGCTAGAGATCCGGACAGGGGTCAGCCCCAGCATTTT
abundance: -
len: 14
j_gene: TRBJ1-5
d_gene: TRBD1
v_gene: TRBV20-1

CDR3aa: CASIGGGYEQFF
CDR3nt: TGTGCCAGCATAGGGGGGGGGTATGAGCAGTTCTTC
abundance: few
len: 12
j_gene: TRBJ2-1
d_gene: -
v_gene: TRBV27

CDR3aa: CASSYLGTTSYEQYF
CDR3nt: TGTGCCAGCAGTTACTTAGGGACTACTTCCTACGAGCAGTACTTC
abundance: -
len: 15
j_gene: TRBJ2-7
d_gene: TRBD2
v_gene: TRBV6-2/TRBV6-3

CDR3aa: CASSPRVGTEAFF
CDR3nt: TGTGCCAGCAGTCCCCGGGTTGGAACTGAAGCTTTCTTT
abundance: few
len: 13
j_gene: TRBJ1-1
d_gene: -
v_gene: TRBV27

CDR3aa: CSAPGTGNTGELFF
CDR3nt: TGCAGTGCTCCCGGGACAGGAAACACCGGGGAGCTGTTTTTT
abundance: many
len: 14
j_gene: TRBJ2-2
d_gene: TRBD1
v_gene: TRBV20-1

CDR3aa: CATRETGEQFF
CDR3nt: TGTGCCACCCGGGAGACGGGTGAGCAGTTCTTC
abundance: many
len: 11
j_gene: TRBJ2-1
d_gene: -
v_gene: TRBV24-1

CDR3aa: CASSQDLEPPNTEAFF
CDR3nt: TGCGCCAGCAGCCAAGATCTAGAGCCCCCGAACACTGAAGCTTTCTTT
abundance: -
len: 16
j_gene: TRBJ1-1
d_gene: -
v_gene: TRBV4-3

CDR3aa: CASNYALGAQETQYF
CDR3nt: TGTGCCAGCAACTACGCCCTCGGAGCCCAAGAGACCCAGTACTTC
abundance: -
len: 15
j_gene: TRBJ2-5
d_gene: -
v_gene: TRBV5-4

CDR3aa: CASGSASYEQYF
CDR3nt: TGTGCCAGCGGCAGCGCTTCCTACGAGCAGTACTTC
abundance: many
len: 12
j_gene: TRBJ2-7
d_gene: -
v_gene: TRBV9

CDR3aa: CASSFRPPYNSPLHF
CDR3nt: TGTGCCAGCAGCTTCCGGCCCCCTTATAATTCACCCCTCCACTTT
abundance: -
len: 15
j_gene: TRBJ1-6
d_gene: -
v_gene: TRBV7-8

CDR3aa: CASSQGTRLAGRNNEQFF
CDR3nt: TGTGCCAGCAGTCAAGGAACGAGACTAGCGGGTAGGAACAATGAGCAGTTCTTC
abundance: few
len: 18
j_gene: TRBJ2-1
d_gene: TRBD2
v_gene: TRBV6-2/TRBV6-3

CDR3aa: CSVGTGGRGYTF
CDR3nt: TGCAGCGTTGGAACAGGGGGGAGGGGCTACACCTTC
abundance: -
len: 12
j_gene: TRBJ1-2
d_gene: TRBD1
v_gene: TRBV29-1

CDR3aa: CSVQQSTEAFF
CDR3nt: TGCAGCGTGCAACAGTCCACTGAAGCTTTCTTT
abundance: -
len: 11
j_gene: TRBJ1-1
d_gene: -
v_gene: TRBV29-1

CDR3aa: CASSPGTGYYGYTF
CDR3nt: TGTGCCAGCAGTCCCGGGACAGGTTACTATGGCTACACCTTC
abundance: few
len: 14
j_gene: TRBJ1-2
d_gene: TRBD1
v_gene: TRBV2

CDR3aa: CAWDPNPLGYEQYF
CDR3nt: TGTGCCTGGGATCCGAACCCCTTGGGATACGAGCAGTACTTC
abundance: few
len: 14
j_gene: TRBJ2-7
d_gene: -
v_gene: TRBV30

CDR3aa: CASRLGQGGSPLHF
CDR3nt: TGTGCCAGCAGACTAGGACAGGGAGGATCACCCCTCCACTTT
abundance: few
len: 14
j_gene: TRBJ1-6
d_gene: TRBD1
v_gene: TRBV6-1

CDR3aa: CSARASGGARDTQYF
CDR3nt: TGCAGTGCTCGCGCTAGCGGGGGGGCCAGAGATACGCAGTATTTT
abundance: -
len: 15
j_gene: TRBJ2-3
d_gene: TRBD2
v_gene: TRBV20-1

CDR3aa: CASSRGLADSPLHF
CDR3nt: TGTGCCAGCAGCAGAGGACTGGCTGATTCACCCCTCCACTTT
abundance: many
len: 14
j_gene: TRBJ1-6
d_gene: -
v_gene: TRBV7-8